This T cell receptor (beta chain) was identified during a study of human T cells and chemical hapten exposure. This clonotype was found a few times. The CDR3 has 16 amino acids. The trim removed 3 bases at V and 6 bases at J, leaving 14 bases unmatched. Germline loops: CDR1 KGHSH, CDR2 LQKENI. TCRdb ran MiXCR on the RACE reads and lists one entry per CDR3 protein. This sample carries about 120,000 distinct CDR3 sequences, roughly an eighth of them seen once, and the ten largest clones take 0.7% to 0.95%. Time point meaning: patch test 1, 2 weeks after DPC sensitization. Treatment of the sample: therapeutic diphenylcyclopropenone sensitization with weekly scalp DPC.

The source is a man aged 18 to 30 with alopecia areata. Some clones in this sample may be carry-over from other donors' samples. This rearrangement joins TRBV18 to TRBJ2-7, with 7 positions matching TRBD1. Sequenced material: whole blood, taken in connection with sensitization to the hapten diphenylcyclopropenone (DPC). This chain's CDR3 is CASSPLGLQGVGEQYF. The DNA for the CDR3 is TGTGCCAGCTCACCCCTGGGCCTGCAGGGGGTTGGCGAGCAGTACTTC. Based on the CDR3 plus reference TRBV18 and TRBJ2-7, the full variable domain is NAGVMQNPRHLVRRRGQEARLRCSPMKGHSHVYWYRQLPEEGLKFMVYLQKENIIDESGMPKERFSAEFPKEGPSILRIQQVVRGDSAAYFCASSPLGLQGVGEQYFGPGTRLTVT.